The clone carrying this T cell receptor (beta chain) was counted a few times. PCR used 60 Vbeta primers and 13 Jbeta primers. Sequencing used immunoSEQ multiplex PCR; TCRdb keeps in-frame clones, though not all of them. The sample has 150,000 to 200,000 clones; around 80% are singletons. The CDR3 extends over 18 amino acids. Germline CDR1 reads SGHAT; CDR2 reads FQNNGV. The V segment lost 5 bases and the J segment 7 bases; nucleotides outside the gene matches: 13. This record comes from a study of cytomegalovirus exposure and HLA in healthy donors. The donors comprised healthy bone marrow donors. The V call is TRBV11-2, the J call TRBJ2-1; TRBD2 aligns across 14 bases. Sequenced material: PBMCs. The sequence derives from a male donor in good health and CMV-seropositive. The CDR3 here is CASSPNRLAGGPRNEQFF. Written as DNA, the CDR3 is TGTGCCAGCAGCCCTAACCGACTAGCGGGAGGGCCAAGGAATGAGCAGTTCTTC.